What follows describes a single T cell receptor beta chain. Its specificity is not known. Researchers took lesional scalp punch biopsies and peripheral blood from people who were alopecia areata patients. The sample is drawn from a study of CD8+ T cells in alopecia areata. Turning to the study itself: Tofacitinib exposure lasted 6 to 18 months, followed by 6 months off drug. Whole-study findings and limits: Sequencing of scalp tissue also captures the resident alphabeta T cells of normal skin. More clonal than normal scalp was lesional scalp, particularly alopecia totalis/universalis.

cDNA serving as the sequencing template came from extracted, reverse transcribed RNA. The table came from immunoSEQ multiplex PCR; TCRdb's copy has only in-frame clones and leaves some out. The sample lists 200,000 to 250,000 clones; around 62% were seen once. Germline loops: CDR1 MNHEY, CDR2 SVGAGI. V lost 0 bases and J 1 base, leaving 7 bases between the germline ends. This CDR3 has 15 amino acids. The rearrangement links TRBV6-5 to TRBJ2-1, with D perhaps matching TRBD2 (5 bases). This clonotype was obtained from a human donor with alopecia areata. The sequencing used CD4+ T cells sorted from blood, collected at week 0. In DNA form, the CDR3 reads TGTGCCAGCAGTTACTCGAGGGTATCCTACAATGAGCAGTTCTTC. Residues: CASSYSRVSYNEQFF.